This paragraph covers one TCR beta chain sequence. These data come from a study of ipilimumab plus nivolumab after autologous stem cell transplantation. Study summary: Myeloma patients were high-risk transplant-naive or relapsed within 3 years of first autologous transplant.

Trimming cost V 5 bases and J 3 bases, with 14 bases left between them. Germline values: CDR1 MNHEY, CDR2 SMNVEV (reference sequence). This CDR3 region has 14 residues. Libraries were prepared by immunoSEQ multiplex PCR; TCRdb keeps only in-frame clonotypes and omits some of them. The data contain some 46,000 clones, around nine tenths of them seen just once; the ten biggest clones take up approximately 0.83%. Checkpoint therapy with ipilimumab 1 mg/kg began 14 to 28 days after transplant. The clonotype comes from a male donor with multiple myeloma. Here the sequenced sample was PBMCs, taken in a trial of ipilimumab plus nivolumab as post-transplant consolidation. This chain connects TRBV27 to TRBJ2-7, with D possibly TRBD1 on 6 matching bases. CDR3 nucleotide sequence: TGTGCCAGCAGTCTAAACAGGGCGGACTACGAGCAGTACTTC. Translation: CASSLNRADYEQYF.